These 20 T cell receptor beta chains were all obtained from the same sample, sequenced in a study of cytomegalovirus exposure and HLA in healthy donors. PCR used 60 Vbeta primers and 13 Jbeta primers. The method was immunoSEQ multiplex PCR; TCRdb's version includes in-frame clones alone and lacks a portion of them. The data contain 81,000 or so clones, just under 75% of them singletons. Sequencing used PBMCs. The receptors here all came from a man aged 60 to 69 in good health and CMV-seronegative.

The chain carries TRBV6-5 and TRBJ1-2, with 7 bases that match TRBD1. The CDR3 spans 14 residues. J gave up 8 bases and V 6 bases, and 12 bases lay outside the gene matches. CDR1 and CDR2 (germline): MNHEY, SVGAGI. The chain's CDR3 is CASSLTLTGDGYTF. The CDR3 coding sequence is TGTGCCAGCAGCCTTACCTTAACAGGGGACGGCTACACCTTC.

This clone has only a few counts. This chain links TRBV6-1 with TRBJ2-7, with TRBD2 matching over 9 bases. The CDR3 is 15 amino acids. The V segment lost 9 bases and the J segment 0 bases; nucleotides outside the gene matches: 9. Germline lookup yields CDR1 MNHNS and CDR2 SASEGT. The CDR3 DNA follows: TGTGCCAGTAGGGCGGCGGGGGGGAGCTCCTACGAGCAGTACTTC. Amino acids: CASRAAGGSSYEQYF.

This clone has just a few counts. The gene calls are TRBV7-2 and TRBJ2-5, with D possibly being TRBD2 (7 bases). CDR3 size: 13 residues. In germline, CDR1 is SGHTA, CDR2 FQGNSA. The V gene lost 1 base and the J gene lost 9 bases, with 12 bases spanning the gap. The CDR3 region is CASSLVEGGAQYF. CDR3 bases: TGTGCCAGCAGCTTAGTCGAAGGGGGGGCCCAGTACTTC.

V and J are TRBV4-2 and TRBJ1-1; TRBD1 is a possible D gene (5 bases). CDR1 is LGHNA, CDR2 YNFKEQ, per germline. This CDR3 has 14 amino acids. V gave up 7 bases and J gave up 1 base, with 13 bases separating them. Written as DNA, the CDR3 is TGTGCCAGCATGAGAAAGCAGGGGAACACTGAAGCTTTCTTT. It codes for CASMRKQGNTEAFF.

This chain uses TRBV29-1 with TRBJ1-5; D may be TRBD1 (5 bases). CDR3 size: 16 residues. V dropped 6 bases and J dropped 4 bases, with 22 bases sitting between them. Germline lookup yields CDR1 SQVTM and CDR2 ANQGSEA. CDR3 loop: CSVLGSGVDRNQPQHF. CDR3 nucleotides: TGCAGCGTCCTCGGGTCGGGGGTCGATCGGAATCAGCCCCAGCATTTT.

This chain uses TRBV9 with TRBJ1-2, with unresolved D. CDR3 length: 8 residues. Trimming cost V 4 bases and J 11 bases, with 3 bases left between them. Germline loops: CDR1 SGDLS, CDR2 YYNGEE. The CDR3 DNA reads TGTGCCAGCAGCCCTTACACCTTC. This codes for CASSPYTF.

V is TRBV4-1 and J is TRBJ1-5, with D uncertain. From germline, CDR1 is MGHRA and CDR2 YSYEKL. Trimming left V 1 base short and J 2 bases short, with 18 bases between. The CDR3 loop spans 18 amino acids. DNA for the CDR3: TGCGCCAGCAGCCAAGCCGGGTCGGGGTCTCCGGGCAATCAGCCCCAGCATTTT. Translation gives CASSQAGSGSPGNQPQHF.

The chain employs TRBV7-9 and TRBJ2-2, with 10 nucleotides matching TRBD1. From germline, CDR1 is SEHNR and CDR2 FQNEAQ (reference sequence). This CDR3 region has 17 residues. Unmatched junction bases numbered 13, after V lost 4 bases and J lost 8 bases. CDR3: CASSSQPGQGLRGELFF. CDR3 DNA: TGTGCCAGCAGCTCGCAGCCGGGACAGGGGCTTCGGGGGGAGCTGTTTTTT.

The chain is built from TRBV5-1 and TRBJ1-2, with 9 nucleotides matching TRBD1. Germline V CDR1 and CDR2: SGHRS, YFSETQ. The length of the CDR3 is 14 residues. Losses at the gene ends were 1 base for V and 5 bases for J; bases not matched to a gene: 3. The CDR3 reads CASSLRGQGYGYTF. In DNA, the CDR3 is TGCGCCAGCAGCTTGAGGGGACAGGGTTATGGCTACACCTTC.

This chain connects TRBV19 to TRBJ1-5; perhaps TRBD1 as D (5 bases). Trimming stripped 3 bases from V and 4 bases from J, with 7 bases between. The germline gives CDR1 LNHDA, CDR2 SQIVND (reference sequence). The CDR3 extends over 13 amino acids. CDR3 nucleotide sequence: TGTGCCAGTAGTATCAGGGAAAATCAGCCCCAGCATTTT. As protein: CASSIRENQPQHF.

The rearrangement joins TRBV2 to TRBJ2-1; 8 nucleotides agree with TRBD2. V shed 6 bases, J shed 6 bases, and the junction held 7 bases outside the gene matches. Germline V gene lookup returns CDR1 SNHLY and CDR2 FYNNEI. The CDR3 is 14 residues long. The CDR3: CASRESGGRNEQFF. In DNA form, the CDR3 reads TGTGCCAGCAGGGAATCGGGGGGGCGCAATGAGCAGTTCTTC.

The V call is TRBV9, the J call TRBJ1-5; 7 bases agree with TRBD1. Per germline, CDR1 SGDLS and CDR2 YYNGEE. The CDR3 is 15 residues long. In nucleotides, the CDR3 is TGTGAAGTGGGACAGCGAAAGTATAGCAATCAGCCCCAGCATTTT. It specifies CEVGQRKYSNQPQHF.

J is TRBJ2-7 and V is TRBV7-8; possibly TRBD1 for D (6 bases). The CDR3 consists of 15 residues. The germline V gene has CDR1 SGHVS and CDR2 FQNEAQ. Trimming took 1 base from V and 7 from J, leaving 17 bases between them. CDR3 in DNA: TGTGCCAGCAGCTTAGGGGGCAGGGGATCATGGGAGCAGTACTTC. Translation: CASSLGGRGSWEQYF.

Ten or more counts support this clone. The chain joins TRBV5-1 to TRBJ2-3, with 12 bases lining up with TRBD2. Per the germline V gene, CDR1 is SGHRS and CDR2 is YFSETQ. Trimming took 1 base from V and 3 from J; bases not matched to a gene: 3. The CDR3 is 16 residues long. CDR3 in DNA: TGCGCCAGCAGCTTGCTAGCGGGGGGGGGAACAGATACGCAGTATTTT. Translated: CASSLLAGGGTDTQYF.

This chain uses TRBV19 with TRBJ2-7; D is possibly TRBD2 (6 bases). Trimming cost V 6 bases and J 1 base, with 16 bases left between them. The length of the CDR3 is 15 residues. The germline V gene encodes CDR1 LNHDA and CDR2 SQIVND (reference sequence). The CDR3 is CASSLGLWVSYEQYF. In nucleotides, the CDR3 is TGTGCCAGTAGCTTGGGACTCTGGGTATCCTACGAGCAGTACTTC.

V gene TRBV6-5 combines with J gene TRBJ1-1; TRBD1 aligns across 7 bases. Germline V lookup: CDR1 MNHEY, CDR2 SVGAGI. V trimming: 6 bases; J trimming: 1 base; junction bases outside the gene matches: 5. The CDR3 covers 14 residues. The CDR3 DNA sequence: TGTGCCAGCAGCTCCAGACAGGGGAACACTGAAGCTTTCTTT. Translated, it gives CASSSRQGNTEAFF.

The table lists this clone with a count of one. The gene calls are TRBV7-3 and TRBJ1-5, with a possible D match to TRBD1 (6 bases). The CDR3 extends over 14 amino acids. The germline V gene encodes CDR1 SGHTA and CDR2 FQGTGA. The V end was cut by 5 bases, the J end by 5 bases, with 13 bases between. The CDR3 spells CASSQRGSDQPQHF. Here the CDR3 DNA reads TGTGCCAGCAGCCAGAGGGGGTCCGATCAGCCCCAGCATTTT.

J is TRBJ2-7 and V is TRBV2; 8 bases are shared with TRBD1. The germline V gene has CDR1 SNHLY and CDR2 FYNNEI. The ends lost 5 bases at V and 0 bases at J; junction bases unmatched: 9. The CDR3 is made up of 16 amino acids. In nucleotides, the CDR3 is TGTGCCAGCAGTTTGGAGAGGACAGGGAGCTCCTACGAGCAGTACTTC. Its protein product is CASSLERTGSSYEQYF.

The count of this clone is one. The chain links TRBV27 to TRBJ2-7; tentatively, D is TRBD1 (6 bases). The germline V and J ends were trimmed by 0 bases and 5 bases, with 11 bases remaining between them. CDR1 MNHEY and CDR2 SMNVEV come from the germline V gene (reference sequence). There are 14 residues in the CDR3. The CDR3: CASSLSTGTHEQYF. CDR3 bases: TGTGCCAGCAGTTTATCAACAGGGACCCACGAGCAGTACTTC.

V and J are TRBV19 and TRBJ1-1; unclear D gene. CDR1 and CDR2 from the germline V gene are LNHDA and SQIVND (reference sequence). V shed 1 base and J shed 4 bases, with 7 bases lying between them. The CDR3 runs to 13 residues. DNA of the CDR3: TGTGCCAGTAGTATAGGGCAAACCACTGAAGCTTTCTTT. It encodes CASSIGQTTEAFF.